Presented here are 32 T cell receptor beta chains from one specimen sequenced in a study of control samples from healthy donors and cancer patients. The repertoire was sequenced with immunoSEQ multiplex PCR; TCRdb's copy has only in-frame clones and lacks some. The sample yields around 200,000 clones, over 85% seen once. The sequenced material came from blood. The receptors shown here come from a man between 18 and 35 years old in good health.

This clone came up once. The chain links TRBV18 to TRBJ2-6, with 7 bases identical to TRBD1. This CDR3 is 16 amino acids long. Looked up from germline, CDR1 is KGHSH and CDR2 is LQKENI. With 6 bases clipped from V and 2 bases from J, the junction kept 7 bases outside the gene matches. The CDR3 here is CASSSLGTAGANVLTF. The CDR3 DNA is TGTGCCAGCTCTTCCCTGGGGACAGCTGGGGCCAACGTCCTGACTTTC.

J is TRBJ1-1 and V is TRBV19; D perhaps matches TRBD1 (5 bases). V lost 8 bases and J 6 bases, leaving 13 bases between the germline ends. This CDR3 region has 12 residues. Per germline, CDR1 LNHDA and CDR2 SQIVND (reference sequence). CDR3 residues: CASRPGVAEAFF. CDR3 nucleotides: TGTGCCAGTCGCCCGGGGGTGGCTGAAGCTTTCTTT.

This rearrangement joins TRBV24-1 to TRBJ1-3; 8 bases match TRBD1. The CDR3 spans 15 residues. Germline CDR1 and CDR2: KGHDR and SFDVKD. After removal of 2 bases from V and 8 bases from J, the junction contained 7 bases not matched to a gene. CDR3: CATSDSSGTGDTIYF. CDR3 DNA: TGTGCCACCAGTGATTCCTCCGGGACAGGAGACACCATATATTTT.

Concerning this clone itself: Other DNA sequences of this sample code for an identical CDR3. In nucleotides, the CDR3 is TGTGCCAGCAGTCCCAGTAGCTCCTACGAGCAGTACTTC. Translating it yields CASSPSSSYEQYF. The chain combines TRBV3-1 (or the pseudogene TRBV3-2) with TRBJ2-7, with unresolved D. From germline, CDR1 is LGHDT and CDR2 YNNKEL (reference sequence). V lost 6 bases to trimming and J lost 0 bases, with 9 bases between them. This CDR3 contains 13 residues.

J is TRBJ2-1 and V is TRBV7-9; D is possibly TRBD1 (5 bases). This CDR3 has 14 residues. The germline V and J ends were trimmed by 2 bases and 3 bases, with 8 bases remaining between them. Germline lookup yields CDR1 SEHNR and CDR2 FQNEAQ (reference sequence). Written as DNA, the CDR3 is TGTGCCAGCAGCTTAAGGGGTCGCTACAATGAGCAGTTCTTC. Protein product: CASSLRGRYNEQFF.

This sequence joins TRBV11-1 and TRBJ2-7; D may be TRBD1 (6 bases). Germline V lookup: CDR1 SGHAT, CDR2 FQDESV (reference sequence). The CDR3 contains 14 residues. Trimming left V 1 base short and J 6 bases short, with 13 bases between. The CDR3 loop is CASSLGQGFLEQYF. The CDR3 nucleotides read TGTGCCAGCAGCTTAGGCCAGGGGTTCCTCGAGCAGTACTTC. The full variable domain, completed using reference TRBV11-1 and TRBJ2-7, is EAEVAQSPRYKITEKSQAVAFWCDPISGHATLYWYRQILGQGPELLVQFQDESVVDDSQLPKDRFSAERLKGVDSTLKIQPAELGDSAMYLCASSLGQGFLEQYFGPGTRLTVT.

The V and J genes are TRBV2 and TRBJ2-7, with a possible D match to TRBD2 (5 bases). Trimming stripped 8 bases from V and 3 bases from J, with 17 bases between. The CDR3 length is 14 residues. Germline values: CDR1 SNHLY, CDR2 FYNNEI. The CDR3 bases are TGTGCCAGCGGGCCTCCTACAGCGGTCTACGAGCAGTACTTC. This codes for CASGPPTAVYEQYF.

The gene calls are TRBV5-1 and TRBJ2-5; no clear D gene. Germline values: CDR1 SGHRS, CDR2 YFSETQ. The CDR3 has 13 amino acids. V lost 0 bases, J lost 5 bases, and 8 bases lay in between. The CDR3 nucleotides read TGCGCCAGCAGCTTGGATGAGTACGAGACCCAGTACTTC. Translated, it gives CASSLDEYETQYF.

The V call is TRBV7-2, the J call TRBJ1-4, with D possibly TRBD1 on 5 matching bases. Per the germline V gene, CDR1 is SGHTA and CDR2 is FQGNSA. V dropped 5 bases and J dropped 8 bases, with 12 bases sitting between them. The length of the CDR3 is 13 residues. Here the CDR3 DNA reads TGTGCCAGCAGCCGGGGGGTGGAAGAAAAACTGTTTTTT. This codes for CASSRGVEEKLFF.

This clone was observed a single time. The CDR3 here is CASSLRGDYGYTF. The CDR3 DNA follows: TGTGCCAGCAGTCTCAGGGGAGACTATGGCTACACCTTC. The chain uses TRBV12-3 or TRBV12-4 and TRBJ1-2; TRBD1 is a possible D gene (6 bases). V lost 5 bases and J 3 bases, leaving 10 bases between the germline ends. The CDR3 has 13 residues.

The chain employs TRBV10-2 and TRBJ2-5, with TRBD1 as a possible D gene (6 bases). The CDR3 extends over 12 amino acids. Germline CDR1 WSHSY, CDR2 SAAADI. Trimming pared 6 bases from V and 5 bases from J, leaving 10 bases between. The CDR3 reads CASRQGQETQYF. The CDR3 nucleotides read TGCGCCAGCAGGCAGGGGCAGGAGACCCAGTACTTC.

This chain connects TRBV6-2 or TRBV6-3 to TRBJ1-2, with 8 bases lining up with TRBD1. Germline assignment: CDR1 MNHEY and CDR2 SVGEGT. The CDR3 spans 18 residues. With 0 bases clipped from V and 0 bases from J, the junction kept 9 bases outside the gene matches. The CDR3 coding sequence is TGTGCCAGCAGTTACTCAACAGGGGGTGCCAAATCTAACTATGGCTACACCTTC. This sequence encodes CASSYSTGGAKSNYGYTF.

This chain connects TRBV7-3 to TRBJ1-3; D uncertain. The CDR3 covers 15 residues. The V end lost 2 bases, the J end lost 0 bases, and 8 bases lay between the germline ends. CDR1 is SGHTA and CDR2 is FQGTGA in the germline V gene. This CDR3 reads CASSLGIPSGNTIYF. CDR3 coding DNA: TGTGCCAGCAGCTTAGGGATTCCCTCTGGAAACACCATATATTTT.

The DNA for the CDR3 is TGCGCCAGCAGCCAAGATGCGCAGGGGACAGATACGCAGTATTTT. Amino acid sequence: CASSQDAQGTDTQYF. The rearrangement links TRBV4-1 to TRBJ2-3; a possible D gene is TRBD1 (6 bases). V was cut by 0 bases and J by 3 bases, with 10 bases left in between. Germline values: CDR1 MGHRA, CDR2 YSYEKL. This CDR3 region has 15 residues.

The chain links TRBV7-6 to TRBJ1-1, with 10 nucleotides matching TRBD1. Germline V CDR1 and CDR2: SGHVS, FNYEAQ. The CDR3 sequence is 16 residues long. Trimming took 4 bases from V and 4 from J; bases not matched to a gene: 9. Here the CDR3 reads CASSSGTGALSTEAFF. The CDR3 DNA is TGTGCCAGCAGCTCCGGGACAGGGGCGTTGAGCACTGAAGCTTTCTTT. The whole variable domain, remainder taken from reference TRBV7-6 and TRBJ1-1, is GAGVSQSPRYKVTKRGQDVALRCDPISGHVSLYWYRQALGQGPEFLTYFNYEAQQDKSGLPNDRFSAERPEGSISTLTIQRTEQRDSAMYRCASSSGTGALSTEAFFGQGTRLTVV.

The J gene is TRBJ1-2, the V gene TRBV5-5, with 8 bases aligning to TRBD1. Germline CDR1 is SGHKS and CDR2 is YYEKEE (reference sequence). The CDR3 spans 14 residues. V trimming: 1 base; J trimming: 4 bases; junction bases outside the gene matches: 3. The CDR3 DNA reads TGTGCCAGCAGCTTGAGCACAGGGGGCTATGGCTACACCTTC. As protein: CASSLSTGGYGYTF. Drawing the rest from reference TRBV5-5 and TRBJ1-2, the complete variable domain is DAGVTQSPTHLIKTRGQQVTLRCSPISGHKSVSWYQQVLGQGPQFIFQYYEKEERGRGNFPDRFSARQFPNYSSELNVNALLLGDSALYLCASSLSTGGYGYTFGSGTRLTVV.

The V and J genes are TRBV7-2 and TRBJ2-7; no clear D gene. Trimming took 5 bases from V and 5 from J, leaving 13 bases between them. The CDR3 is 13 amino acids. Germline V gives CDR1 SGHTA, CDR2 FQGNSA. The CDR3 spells CASSKAVADEQYF. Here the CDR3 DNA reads TGTGCCAGCAGCAAGGCGGTCGCGGACGAGCAGTACTTC. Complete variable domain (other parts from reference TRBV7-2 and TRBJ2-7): GAGVSQSPSNKVTEKGKDVELRCDPISGHTALYWYRQSLGQGLEFLIYFQGNSAPDKSGLPSDRFSAERTGGSVSTLTIQRTQQEDSAVYLCASSKAVADEQYFGPGTRLTVT.

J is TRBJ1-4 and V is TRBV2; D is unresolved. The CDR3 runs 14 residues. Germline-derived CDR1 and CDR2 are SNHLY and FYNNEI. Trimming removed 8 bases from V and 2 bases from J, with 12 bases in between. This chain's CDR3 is CASRELWTNEKLFF. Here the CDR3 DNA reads TGTGCCAGCCGGGAGCTCTGGACTAATGAAAAACTGTTTTTT.

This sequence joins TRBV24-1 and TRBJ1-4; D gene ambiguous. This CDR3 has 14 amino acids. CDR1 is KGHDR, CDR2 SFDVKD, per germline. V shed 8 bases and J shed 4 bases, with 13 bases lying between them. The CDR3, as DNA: TGTGCCACCACCCCTAATAGTAGTAATGAAAAACTGTTTTTT. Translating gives CATTPNSSNEKLFF.

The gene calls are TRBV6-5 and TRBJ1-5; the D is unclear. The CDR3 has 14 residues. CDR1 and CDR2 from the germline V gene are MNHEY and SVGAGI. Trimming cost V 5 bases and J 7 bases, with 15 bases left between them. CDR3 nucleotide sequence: TGTGCCAGCAGTACATCGCGTACCGCCCAGCCCCAGCATTTT. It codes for CASSTSRTAQPQHF.

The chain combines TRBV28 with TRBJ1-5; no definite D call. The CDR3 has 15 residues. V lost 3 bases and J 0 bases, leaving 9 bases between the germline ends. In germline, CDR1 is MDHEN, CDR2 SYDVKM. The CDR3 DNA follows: TGTGCCAGCAGTTTCAGTCTCGATAGCAATCAGCCCCAGCATTTT. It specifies CASSFSLDSNQPQHF.

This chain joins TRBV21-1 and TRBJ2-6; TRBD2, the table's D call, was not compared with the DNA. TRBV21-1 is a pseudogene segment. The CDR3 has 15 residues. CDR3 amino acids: CASSSSGSGANVLTF. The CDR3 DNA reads TGTGCCAGCAGCAGCTCCGGGTCTGGGGCCAACGTCCTGACTTTC.

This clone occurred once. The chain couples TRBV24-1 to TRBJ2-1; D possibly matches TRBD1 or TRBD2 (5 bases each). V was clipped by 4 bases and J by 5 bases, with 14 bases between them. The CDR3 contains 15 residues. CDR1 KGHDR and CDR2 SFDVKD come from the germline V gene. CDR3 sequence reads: CATSERLQAHNEQFF. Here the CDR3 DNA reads TGTGCCACCAGTGAAAGACTACAGGCTCACAATGAGCAGTTCTTC.

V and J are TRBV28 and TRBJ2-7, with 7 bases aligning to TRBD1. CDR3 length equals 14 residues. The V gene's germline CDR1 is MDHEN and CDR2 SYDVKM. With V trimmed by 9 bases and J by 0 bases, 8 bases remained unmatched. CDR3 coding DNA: TGTGCCAGTCTAACTGGGACAGACTCCTACGAGCAGTACTTC. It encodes CASLTGTDSYEQYF.

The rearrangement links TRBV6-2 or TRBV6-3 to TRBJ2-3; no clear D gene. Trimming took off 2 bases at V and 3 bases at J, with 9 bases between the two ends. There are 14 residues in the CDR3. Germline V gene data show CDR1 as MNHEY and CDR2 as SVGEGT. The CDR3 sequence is CASSYASSTDTQYF. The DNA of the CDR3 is TGTGCCAGCAGTTACGCTTCTTCAACAGATACGCAGTATTTT.

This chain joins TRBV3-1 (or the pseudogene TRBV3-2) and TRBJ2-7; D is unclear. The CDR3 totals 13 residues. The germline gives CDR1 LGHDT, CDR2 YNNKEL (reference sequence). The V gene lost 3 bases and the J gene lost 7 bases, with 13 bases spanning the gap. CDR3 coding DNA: TGTGCCAGCAGCCATAGCCAAACGGGTGAGCAGTACTTC. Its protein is CASSHSQTGEQYF.

CDR3 sequence (DNA): TGTGCCAGCAACCGGCGGGGACAGGGGTCGAACACTGAAGCTTTCTTT. This codes for CASNRRGQGSNTEAFF. The rearrangement uses TRBV2 and TRBJ1-1; 10 nucleotides align to TRBD1. Germline assignment: CDR1 SNHLY and CDR2 FYNNEI. The CDR3 is 16 residues long. The trim removed 7 bases at V and 1 base at J, leaving 9 bases unmatched. The full variable domain, its missing parts supplied by reference TRBV2 and TRBJ1-1, is EPEVTQTPSHQVTQMGQEVILRCVPISNHLYFYWYRQILGQKVEFLVSFYNNEISEKSEIFDDQFSVERPDGSNFTLKIRSTKLEDSAMYFCASNRRGQGSNTEAFFGQGTRLTVV.

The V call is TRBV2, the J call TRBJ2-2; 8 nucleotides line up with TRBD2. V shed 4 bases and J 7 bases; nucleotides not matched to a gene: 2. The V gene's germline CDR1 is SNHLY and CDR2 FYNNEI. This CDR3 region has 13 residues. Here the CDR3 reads CASSGTSNGELFF. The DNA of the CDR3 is TGTGCCAGCAGTGGGACTAGCAACGGGGAGCTGTTTTTT.

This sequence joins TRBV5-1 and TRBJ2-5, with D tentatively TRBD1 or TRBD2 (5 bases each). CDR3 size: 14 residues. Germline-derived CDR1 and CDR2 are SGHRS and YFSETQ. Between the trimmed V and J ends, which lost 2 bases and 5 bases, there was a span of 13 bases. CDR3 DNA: TGCGCCAGCAGCTTTGGGGGAGTACAGGAGACCCAGTACTTC. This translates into CASSFGGVQETQYF.

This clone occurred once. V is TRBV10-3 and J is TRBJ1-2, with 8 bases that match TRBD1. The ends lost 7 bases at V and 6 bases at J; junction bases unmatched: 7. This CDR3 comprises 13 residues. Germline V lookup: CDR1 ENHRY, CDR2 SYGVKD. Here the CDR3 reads CAIKLGQEDGYTF. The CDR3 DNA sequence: TGTGCCATCAAGTTGGGACAGGAAGATGGCTACACCTTC.

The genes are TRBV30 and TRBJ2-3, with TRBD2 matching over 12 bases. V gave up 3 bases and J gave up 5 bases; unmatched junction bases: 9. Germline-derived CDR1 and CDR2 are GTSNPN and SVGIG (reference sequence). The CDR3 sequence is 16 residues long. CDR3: CAWSNPSGGAGDTQYF. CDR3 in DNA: TGTGCCTGGAGCAACCCTAGCGGGGGGGCTGGAGATACGCAGTATTTT.

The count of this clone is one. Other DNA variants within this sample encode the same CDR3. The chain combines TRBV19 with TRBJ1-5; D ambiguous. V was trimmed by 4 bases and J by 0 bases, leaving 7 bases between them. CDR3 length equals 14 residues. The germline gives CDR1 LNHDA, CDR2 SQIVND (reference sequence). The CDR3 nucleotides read TGTGCCAGTAGTAAAGGCCTTAGCAATCAGCCCCAGCATTTT. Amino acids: CASSKGLSNQPQHF.